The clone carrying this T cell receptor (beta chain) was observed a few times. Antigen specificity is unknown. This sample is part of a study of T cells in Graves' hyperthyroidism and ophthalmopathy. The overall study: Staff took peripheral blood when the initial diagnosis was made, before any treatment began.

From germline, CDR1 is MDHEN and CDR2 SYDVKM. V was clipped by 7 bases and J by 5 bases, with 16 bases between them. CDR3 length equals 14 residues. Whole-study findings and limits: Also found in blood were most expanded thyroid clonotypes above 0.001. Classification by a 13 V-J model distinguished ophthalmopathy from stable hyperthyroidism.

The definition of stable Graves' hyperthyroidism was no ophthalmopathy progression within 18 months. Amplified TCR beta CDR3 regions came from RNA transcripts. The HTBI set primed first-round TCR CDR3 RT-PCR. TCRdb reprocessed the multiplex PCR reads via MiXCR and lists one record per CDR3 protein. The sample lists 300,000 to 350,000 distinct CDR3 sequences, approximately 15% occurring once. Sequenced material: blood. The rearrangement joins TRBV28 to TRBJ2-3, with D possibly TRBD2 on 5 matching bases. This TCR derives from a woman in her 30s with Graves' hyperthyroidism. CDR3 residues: CASTDMDWRDTQYF. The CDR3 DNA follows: TGTGCCAGCACCGACATGGACTGGAGAGATACGCAGTATTTT.